This T cell receptor (beta chain) stems from a study of cytomegalovirus exposure and HLA in healthy donors. CDR3 length: 16 amino acids. V shed 5 bases, J shed 4 bases, and the junction held 8 bases outside the gene matches. CDR1 SGHTA and CDR2 FQGNSA come from the germline V gene. Study-wide results and caveats: In a later analysis, V- and J-gene trimming of beta chains associated with a DCLRE1C missense variant, replicated independently. 150 or so TCR beta chains were listed as cytomegalovirus-associated. According to an earlier analysis, most TCR beta V segments yielded productive rearrangements about 87% or about 30% of the time. A later analysis reportedly identified an Asian-associated ancestry cluster as carrying fewer N-insertions than the 666-donor mean.

In the PCR, 60 Vbeta and 13 Jbeta primers were used. This table comes from immunoSEQ multiplex PCR, and its TCRdb copy is limited to in-frame clones, with some not included. This sample carries around 120,000 clones, around three quarters of them seen once, and the ten largest clones take over 2.5%. On this clone itself: Its antigen is unknown.

The source material was PBMCs. The chain links TRBV7-2 to TRBJ1-6; 7 bases agree with TRBD1. The sequence was collected from a male donor in good health and CMV-seronegative. The CDR3 loop reads CASSHPGQEYNSPLHF. In DNA, the CDR3 is TGTGCCAGCAGCCACCCAGGACAGGAGTATAATTCACCCCTCCACTTT.